This note documents a single T cell receptor (beta chain) sequence. Its cognate antigen is unknown. This sample stems from a study of Ad26.COV2.S vaccination and SARS-CoV-2 variants. About the research overall: Into the muscle, Ad26.COV2.S was dosed once or twice, 56 days apart.

Study conclusions and caveats: Non-spike TCR breadth did not differ much between vaccine and placebo recipients.

Between the trimmed V and J ends, which lost 5 bases and 5 bases, there was a span of 9 bases. Germline CDR1 is SGHTA and CDR2 is FQGNSA. This CDR3 spans 13 amino acids. This table comes from immunoSEQ multiplex PCR, and its TCRdb copy is limited to in-frame clones, with some not included. The table shows 500,000 or so clones, with 85% to 90% occurring only once. Treatment in this sample: some 19 received Ad26.COV2.S at low or high dose, single or two shots; a few received placebo; per-sample allocation not given. Collection of the samples took place on day 63 after the first injection of vaccine or placebo. A Boston adult aged 18-55 years was the donor.

J is TRBJ2-2 and V is TRBV7-2; D gene uncertain. The starting material was peripheral blood, obtained in a trial of Ad26.COV2.S vaccine versus placebo. The sequence was obtained from a person aged 18 to 59 who received the Ad26.COV2.S COVID-19 vaccine or a placebo. The CDR3 sequence: CASSPYITGELFF. In DNA, the CDR3 is TGTGCCAGCAGCCCCTACATTACCGGGGAGCTGTTTTTT.